Reported below is one T cell receptor (beta chain). What it binds is not known. CDR3 length equals 14 residues. Germline V lookup: CDR1 SEHNR, CDR2 FQNEAQ (reference sequence). V was pared by 5 bases and J by 6 bases, with 4 bases of the junction left unmatched. The data belong to a study of identical twins. From the 5' RACE reads, TCRdb called clonotypes with MiXCR, one entry per CDR3 protein. The data contain about 200,000 distinct CDR3 sequences, approximately 10% of them seen just once; the ten biggest clones take up 10%. Study conclusions and caveats: The authors noted that invariant MAIT and iNKT cells could partly confound zero-insertion analyses.

The receptor was derived from a man in his fifties in good health. The V and J genes are TRBV7-9 and TRBJ1-4, with 9 bases lining up with TRBD1. The specimen sequenced was memory T cells sorted from blood. CDR3 bases: TGTGCCAGCAGCGAAGGACAGGGGCATGAAAAACTGTTTTTT. Encoded protein: CASSEGQGHEKLFF.